These 25 T cell receptor beta chains originate from one sample sequenced in a study of technical replicates of blood from several donors (dated by TCRdb to 2017 to 2019). The library was made by the immunoSEQ multiplex PCR assay. TCRdb stores this immuneACCESS table with in-frame sequences only. Part of the clones is absent; in the studies checked, under half of the shortfall reflects unresolved V genes, and no reason is known for the rest. The sample table shows tens of thousands of clones, and roughly 94% are seen once. Of the sample, around 0.2% is held by the ten largest clones. Sample: T cells isolated from PBMCs. These receptors were collected from a human donor in good health.

This rearrangement joins TRBV18 to TRBJ1-5; D is uncertain. V gave up 3 bases and J gave up 8 bases, with 11 bases separating them. Germline V gene data show CDR1 as KGHSH and CDR2 as LQKENI. The CDR3 is 13 amino acids. The CDR3 DNA is TGTGCCAGCTCACCCGGCCCCCAGGAGCCCCAGCATTTT. As protein: CASSPGPQEPQHF.

The chain carries TRBV7-9 and TRBJ1-5, with 9 bases matching TRBD1. CDR3 length: 17 amino acids. Germline lookup yields CDR1 SEHNR and CDR2 FQNEAQ (reference sequence). J lost 0 bases, V lost 4 bases, and 7 bases had no gene match. In nucleotides, the CDR3 is TGTGCCAGCAGCTCGGGGACAGGGCTGGTTAGCAATCAGCCCCAGCATTTT. It specifies CASSSGTGLVSNQPQHF.

The CDR3 is CASSRLDGEQYF. The CDR3 DNA sequence: TGTGCCAGCAGTAGACTCGACGGCGAGCAGTACTTC. The V and J genes are TRBV7-9 and TRBJ2-7, with D uncertain. Germline V gene data show CDR1 as SEHNR and CDR2 as FQNEAQ (reference sequence). Trimming took 6 bases from V and 6 from J, leaving 12 bases between them. The CDR3 runs to 12 residues.

The rearrangement joins TRBV5-1 to TRBJ1-2; 10 bases map to TRBD1. V trimming: 0 bases; J trimming: 6 bases; junction bases outside the gene matches: 2. There are 14 residues in the CDR3. CDR1 is SGHRS and CDR2 is YFSETQ in the germline V gene. CDR3 sequence reads: CASSLGGTGDGYTF. The CDR3 DNA follows: TGCGCCAGCAGCTTGGGCGGGACAGGGGATGGCTACACCTTC. The whole variable domain, remainder taken from reference TRBV5-1 and TRBJ1-2, is KAGVTQTPRYLIKTRGQQVTLSCSPISGHRSVSWYQQTPGQGLQFLFEYFSETQRNKGNFPGRFSGRQFSNSRSEMNVSTLELGDSALYLCASSLGGTGDGYTFGSGTRLTVV.

The rearrangement joins TRBV7-3 to TRBJ2-1; 11 bases fit TRBD2. This CDR3 contains 15 residues. The germline V gene has CDR1 SGHTA and CDR2 FQGTGA. V shed 5 bases, J shed 2 bases, and the junction held 2 bases outside the gene matches. As DNA, the CDR3 is TGTGCCAGCAGCCGTAGCGGGGGGGCCTACAATGAGCAGTTCTTC. It translates to CASSRSGGAYNEQFF.

This chain links TRBV5-6 with TRBJ2-1; 10 bases are shared with TRBD2. The J segment lost 5 bases and the V segment lost 4 bases, leaving 6 bases of the junction unmatched. The CDR3 is made up of 15 amino acids. Germline CDR1 SGHDT, CDR2 YYEEEE. The CDR3 DNA reads as TGTGCCAGCAGCGCAATTGGACTAGCGGACAATGAGCAGTTCTTC. It translates to CASSAIGLADNEQFF.

This clone occurred once. V is TRBV10-3 and J is TRBJ1-5; maybe TRBD1 (6 bases). V lost 2 bases and J lost 4, with 12 bases in between. This CDR3 spans 15 amino acids. Germline V gene data show CDR1 as ENHRY and CDR2 as SYGVKD. The CDR3: CAISEPGGQNQPQHF. CDR3 in DNA: TGTGCCATCAGTGAGCCCGGGGGGCAGAATCAGCCCCAGCATTTT.

V and J are TRBV5-1 and TRBJ2-5; 12 nucleotides match TRBD2. CDR3 length: 16 amino acids. Germline V CDR1 and CDR2: SGHRS, YFSETQ. Losses at the gene ends were 4 bases for V and 4 bases for J; bases not matched to a gene: 8. CDR3 region: CASSPWTSGARETQYF. The CDR3 DNA follows: TGCGCCAGCAGCCCATGGACTAGCGGGGCCAGAGAGACCCAGTACTTC.

The gene calls are TRBV28 and TRBJ2-4; TRBD2 matches at 7 bases. There are 13 residues in the CDR3. Germline assignment: CDR1 MDHEN and CDR2 SYDVKM. Unmatched junction bases numbered 2, after V lost 6 bases and J lost 3 bases. The DNA for the CDR3 is TGTGCCAGCAGGTGGGGGGGCAAAAACATTCAGTACTTC. Amino acid sequence: CASRWGGKNIQYF.

Only one count was recorded for this clone. The CDR3 bases are TGCAGCGTGAGAGGGACTAGCGGGAGCCTAACGCACTACGAGCAGTACTTC. Translated: CSVRGTSGSLTHYEQYF. The rearrangement links TRBV29-1 to TRBJ2-7, with 14 bases identical to TRBD2. Germline trimming cut 6 bases from V and 3 bases from J; bases unmatched to any gene: 13. Per germline, CDR1 SQVTM and CDR2 ANQGSEA. The CDR3 runs to 17 residues.

V gene TRBV11-3 combines with J gene TRBJ1-2; the D gene is possibly TRBD1 (6 bases). The V gene's germline CDR1 is SGHNT and CDR2 YENEEA. The CDR3 contains 19 residues. The V and J ends lost 4 bases and 0 bases respectively, with 24 bases between them. The CDR3, as DNA: TGTGCCAGCAGCTCGTACCAGGGGACGACGGGGCGCCCTAACTATGGCTACACCTTC. Residues: CASSSYQGTTGRPNYGYTF.

V gene TRBV10-1 combines with J gene TRBJ2-3; 7 nucleotides agree with TRBD1. Germline loops: CDR1 WNHNN, CDR2 SYGVQD (reference sequence). The CDR3 is 16 residues long. The V segment lost 5 bases and the J segment 5 bases; nucleotides outside the gene matches: 13. The chain's CDR3 is CASSYTPGTEKDTQYF. In nucleotides, the CDR3 is TGCGCCAGCAGTTACACCCCGGGGACAGAAAAAGATACGCAGTATTTT.

This chain connects TRBV5-1 to TRBJ2-5, with D possibly TRBD2 on 6 matching bases. V shed 6 bases and J shed 5 bases, with 17 bases lying between them. This CDR3 comprises 14 residues. Per germline, CDR1 SGHRS and CDR2 YFSETQ. CDR3 sequence (DNA): TGCGCCAGCACCCCGGAACCCGGAGGGGAGACCCAGTACTTC. This encodes CASTPEPGGETQYF.

The chain employs TRBV5-4 and TRBJ1-2; D ambiguous. V was trimmed by 4 bases and J by 3 bases, leaving 16 bases between them. From germline, CDR1 is SGHNT and CDR2 YYREEE (reference sequence). The CDR3 consists of 15 residues. CDR3 DNA: TGTGCCAGCAGCCAAGAAGGAGCCGGGTACTATGGCTACACCTTC. Translation gives CASSQEGAGYYGYTF.

The chain employs TRBV11-3 and TRBJ2-6, with 9 bases aligning to TRBD1. The length of the CDR3 is 16 residues. Unmatched junction bases numbered 5, after V lost 4 bases and J lost 4 bases. The germline V gene encodes CDR1 SGHNT and CDR2 YENEEA. Here the CDR3 reads CASSSGQGHGANVLTF. As DNA, the CDR3 is TGTGCCAGCAGCTCCGGACAGGGGCACGGGGCCAACGTCCTGACTTTC.

The chain links TRBV5-6 to TRBJ1-4, with D maybe TRBD1 (5 bases). Germline V gene lookup returns CDR1 SGHDT and CDR2 YYEEEE. There are 16 residues in the CDR3. V dropped 4 bases and J dropped 6 bases, with 19 bases sitting between them. The DNA for the CDR3 is TGTGCCAGCAGCCGGGAGGTCTGGGGCGCGGATGAAAAACTGTTTTTT. Translated, it gives CASSREVWGADEKLFF.

A single count supports this clone. The gene calls are TRBV6-6 and TRBJ2-7; perhaps TRBD2 as D (5 bases). CDR1 is MNHNY and CDR2 is SVGAGI in the germline V gene (reference sequence). With 8 bases removed from V and 0 bases from J, the gap between germline ends came to 11 bases. The CDR3 runs 13 residues. CDR3 coding DNA: TGTGCCAGCGGCGCCGGGGTCTCCTACGAGCAGTACTTC. This translates into CASGAGVSYEQYF.

The V gene is TRBV14, the J gene TRBJ2-7, with D possibly TRBD2 on 5 matching bases. In germline, CDR1 is SGHDN, CDR2 FVKESK. V was cut by 4 bases and J by 7 bases, with 17 bases left in between. The CDR3 sequence is 14 residues long. The CDR3 protein is CASSPVGGGEEQYF. CDR3 bases: TGTGCCAGCAGCCCCGTAGGAGGTGGGGAAGAGCAGTACTTC.

This clone was seen only once. The V and J genes are TRBV28 and TRBJ1-2; 8 bases match TRBD1. CDR3 length: 13 amino acids. Germline V gene data show CDR1 as MDHEN and CDR2 as SYDVKM. Unmatched junction bases numbered 3, after V lost 5 bases and J lost 4 bases. In DNA form, the CDR3 reads TGTGCCAGCAGTCGGACAGGGACCTATGGCTACACCTTC. This encodes CASSRTGTYGYTF.

The chain is built from TRBV6-5 and TRBJ2-1; a weak D match, TRBD2 (5 bases). Per the germline V gene, CDR1 is MNHEY and CDR2 is SVGAGI. The CDR3 is 15 amino acids. Trimming removed 0 bases at V and 1 base at J, with 7 bases between. The CDR3, as DNA: TGTGCCAGCAGTTACTCCCGGAGGTCCTACAATGAGCAGTTCTTC. Protein product: CASSYSRRSYNEQFF.

This chain connects TRBV5-1 to TRBJ2-5, with 8 nucleotides matching TRBD1. Germline V gene lookup returns CDR1 SGHRS and CDR2 YFSETQ. With 0 bases clipped from V and 1 base from J, the junction kept 2 bases outside the gene matches. This CDR3 is 15 amino acids long. CDR3: CASSLGTGSQETQYF. DNA of the CDR3: TGCGCCAGCAGCTTGGGGACAGGGAGCCAAGAGACCCAGTACTTC.

The chain couples TRBV5-4 to TRBJ2-3, with 10 bases lining up with TRBD2. Germline V gene lookup returns CDR1 SGHNT and CDR2 YYREEE (reference sequence). Trimming took 0 bases from V and 4 from J; bases not matched to a gene: 5. This CDR3 has 16 residues. CDR3 loop: CASSLEAGGPSDTQYF. The CDR3 DNA reads TGTGCCAGCAGCTTGGAAGCGGGGGGGCCATCAGATACGCAGTATTTT.

This clone was observed once. The chain is built from TRBV11-2 and TRBJ2-7; 9 bases align to TRBD1. CDR1 is SGHAT, CDR2 FQNNGV, per germline. Trimming at V came to 4 bases and at J to 3 bases, leaving 4 bases not matched to a gene. The CDR3 totals 14 residues. The CDR3 DNA sequence: TGTGCCAGCAGCTCCCTGGACAGGGGCTACGAGCAGTACTTC. Amino acids: CASSSLDRGYEQYF.

This CDR3 reads CASSLAVGAPNEKLFF. The CDR3, as DNA: TGCGCCAGCAGCTTGGCGGTTGGGGCGCCGAATGAAAAACTGTTTTTT. The chain joins TRBV5-1 to TRBJ1-4, with a weak D call TRBD1 (5 bases). This CDR3 region has 16 residues. Germline values: CDR1 SGHRS, CDR2 YFSETQ. Trimming removed 0 bases at V and 5 bases at J, with 14 bases between.

The J gene is TRBJ2-1, the V gene TRBV28, with 12 bases aligning to TRBD2. This CDR3 has 15 amino acids. CDR1 and CDR2 (germline): MDHEN, SYDVKM. The J segment lost 7 bases and the V segment lost 6 bases, leaving 7 bases of the junction unmatched. CDR3 loop: CASSILAGGSNEQFF. The CDR3 DNA reads as TGTGCCAGCAGCATACTAGCGGGAGGATCAAATGAGCAGTTCTTC.